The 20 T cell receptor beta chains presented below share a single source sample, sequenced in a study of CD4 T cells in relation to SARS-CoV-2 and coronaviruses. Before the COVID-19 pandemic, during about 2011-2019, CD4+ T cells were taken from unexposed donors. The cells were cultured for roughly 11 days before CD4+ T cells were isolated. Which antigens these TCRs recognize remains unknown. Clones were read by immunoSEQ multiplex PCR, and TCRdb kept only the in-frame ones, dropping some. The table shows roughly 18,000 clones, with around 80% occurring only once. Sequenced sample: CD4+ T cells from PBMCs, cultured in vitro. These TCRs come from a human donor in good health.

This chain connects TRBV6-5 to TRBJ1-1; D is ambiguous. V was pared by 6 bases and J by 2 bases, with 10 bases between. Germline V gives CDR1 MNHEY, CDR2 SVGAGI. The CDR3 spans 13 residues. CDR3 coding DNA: TGTGCCAGCAGCTGGTTTCCCAACACTGAAGCTTTCTTT. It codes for CASSWFPNTEAFF.

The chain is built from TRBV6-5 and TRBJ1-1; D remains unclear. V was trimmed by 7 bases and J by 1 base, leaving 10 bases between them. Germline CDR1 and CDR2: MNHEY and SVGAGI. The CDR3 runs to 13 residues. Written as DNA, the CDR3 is TGTGCCAGCAATAGATTCGGGAACACTGAAGCTTTCTTT. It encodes CASNRFGNTEAFF.

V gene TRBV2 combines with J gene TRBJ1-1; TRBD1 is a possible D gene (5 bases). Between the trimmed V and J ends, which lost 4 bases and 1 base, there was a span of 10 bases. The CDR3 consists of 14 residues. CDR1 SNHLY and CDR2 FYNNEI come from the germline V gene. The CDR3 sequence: CASSVGGTNTEAFF. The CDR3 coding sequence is TGTGCCAGCAGTGTCGGGGGGACGAACACTGAAGCTTTCTTT.

CDR3 sequence: CASSPTQKNQPQHF. The CDR3 region has the DNA TGTGCCAGCAGCCCAACTCAGAAAAATCAGCCCCAGCATTTT. V is TRBV3-1 (or the pseudogene TRBV3-2) and J is TRBJ1-5, with D uncertain. Trimming removed 4 bases from V and 4 bases from J, with 11 bases in between. CDR3 length: 14 residues. CDR1 and CDR2 from the germline V gene are LGHDT and YNNKEL (reference sequence).

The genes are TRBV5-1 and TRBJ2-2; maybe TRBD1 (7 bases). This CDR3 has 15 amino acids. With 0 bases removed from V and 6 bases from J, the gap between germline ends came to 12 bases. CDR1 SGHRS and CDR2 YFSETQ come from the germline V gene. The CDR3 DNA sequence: TGCGCCAGCAGCTTGGCCGGCAGGGGGGCCGGGGAGCTGTTTTTT. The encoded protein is CASSLAGRGAGELFF.

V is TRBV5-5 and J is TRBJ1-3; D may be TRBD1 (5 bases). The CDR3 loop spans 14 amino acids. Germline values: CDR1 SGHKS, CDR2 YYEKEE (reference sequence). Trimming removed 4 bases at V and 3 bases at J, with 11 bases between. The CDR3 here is CASSPWGGGNTIYF. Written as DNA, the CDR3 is TGTGCCAGCAGCCCCTGGGGGGGTGGAAACACCATATATTTT.

The CDR3 nucleotides are TGTGCCAGCAGTGAGAACCGACAGGGGATCTCCTACGAGCAGTACTTC. Protein: CASSENRQGISYEQYF. The chain links TRBV6-1 to TRBJ2-7, with 8 bases aligning to TRBD1. This CDR3 is built from 16 residues. Trimming removed 3 bases from V and 0 bases from J; junction bases left unmatched: 7. Germline V lookup: CDR1 MNHNS, CDR2 SASEGT.

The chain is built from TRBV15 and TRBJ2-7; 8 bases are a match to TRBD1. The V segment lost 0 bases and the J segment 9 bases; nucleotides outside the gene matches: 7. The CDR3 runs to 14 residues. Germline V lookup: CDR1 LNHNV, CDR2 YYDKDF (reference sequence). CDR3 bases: TGTGCCACCAGCAGAGATAGGGACAGGAGGGTGCAGTACTTC. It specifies CATSRDRDRRVQYF.

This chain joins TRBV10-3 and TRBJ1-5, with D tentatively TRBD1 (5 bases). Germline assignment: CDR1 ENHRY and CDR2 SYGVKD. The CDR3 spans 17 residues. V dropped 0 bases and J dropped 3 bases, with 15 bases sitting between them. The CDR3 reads CAISESNGGGNNQPQHF. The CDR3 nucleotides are TGTGCCATCAGTGAGTCGAATGGGGGGGGAAACAATCAGCCCCAGCATTTT.

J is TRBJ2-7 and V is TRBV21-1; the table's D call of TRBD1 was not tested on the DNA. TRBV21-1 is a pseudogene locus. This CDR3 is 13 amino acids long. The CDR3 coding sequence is TGTGCCAGCAGCAATGGACAGGGAAACGAGCAGTACTTC. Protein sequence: CASSNGQGNEQYF.

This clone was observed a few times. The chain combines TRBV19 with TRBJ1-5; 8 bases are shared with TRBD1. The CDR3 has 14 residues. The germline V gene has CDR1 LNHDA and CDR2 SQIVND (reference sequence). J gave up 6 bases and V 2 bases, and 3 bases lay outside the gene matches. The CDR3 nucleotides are TGTGCCAGTAGTATATCAGGGGGCTCTCAGCCCCAGCATTTT. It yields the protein CASSISGGSQPQHF.

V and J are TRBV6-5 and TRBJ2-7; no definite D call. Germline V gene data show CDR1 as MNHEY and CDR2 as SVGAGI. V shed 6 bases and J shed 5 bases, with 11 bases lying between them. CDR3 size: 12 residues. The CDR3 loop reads CASSQLEDEQYF. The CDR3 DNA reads TGTGCCAGCAGCCAACTCGAGGACGAGCAGTACTTC.

The CDR3 DNA reads TGTGCCAGCAGCTACGACAGGGATAGGTCCTACGAGCAGTACTTC. Translation gives CASSYDRDRSYEQYF. J is TRBJ2-7 and V is TRBV11-1; 7 bases agree with TRBD1. The V gene end was trimmed by 4 bases and the J gene end by 1 base; junction bases not matched to a gene: 7. CDR1 is SGHAT and CDR2 is FQDESV in the germline V gene (reference sequence). This CDR3 comprises 15 residues.

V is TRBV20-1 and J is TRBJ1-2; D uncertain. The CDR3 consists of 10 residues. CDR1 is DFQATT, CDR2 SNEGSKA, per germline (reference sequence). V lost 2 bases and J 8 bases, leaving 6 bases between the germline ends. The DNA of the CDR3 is TGCAGTGCTAGATTCGGAGGCTACACCTTC. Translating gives CSARFGGYTF.

The CDR3 nucleotides read TGTGCCAGCAGTGACAGACAGGTTTCGAACACTGAAGCTTTCTTT. Its translation is CASSDRQVSNTEAFF. The rearrangement joins TRBV6-1 to TRBJ1-1; D is possibly TRBD1 (6 bases). The CDR3 is 15 residues long. The germline CDR1 and CDR2 sequences are MNHNS and SASEGT. V dropped 3 bases and J dropped 1 base, with 12 bases sitting between them.

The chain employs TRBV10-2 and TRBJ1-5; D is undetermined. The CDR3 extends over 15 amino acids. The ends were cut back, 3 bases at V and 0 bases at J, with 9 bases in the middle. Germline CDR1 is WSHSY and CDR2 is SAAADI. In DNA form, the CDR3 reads TGCGCCAGCAGTGATGCGGGGTATAGCAATCAGCCCCAGCATTTT. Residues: CASSDAGYSNQPQHF.

The chain's CDR3 is CASSLRLAGPYEQYF. Here the CDR3 DNA reads TGTGCCAGCAGCTTAAGACTAGCGGGACCCTACGAGCAGTACTTC. The genes are TRBV11-2 and TRBJ2-7; 11 nucleotides line up with TRBD2. Losses at the gene ends were 2 bases for V and 2 bases for J; bases not matched to a gene: 2. The V gene's germline CDR1 is SGHAT and CDR2 FQNNGV. The CDR3 covers 15 residues.

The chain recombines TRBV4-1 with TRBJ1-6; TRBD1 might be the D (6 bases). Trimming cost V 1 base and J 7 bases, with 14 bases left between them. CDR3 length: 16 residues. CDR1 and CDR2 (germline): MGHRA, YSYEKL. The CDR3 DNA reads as TGCGCCAGCAGCCAAGGTCCCAGCAGGGGCAATTCACCCCTCCACTTT. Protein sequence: CASSQGPSRGNSPLHF.

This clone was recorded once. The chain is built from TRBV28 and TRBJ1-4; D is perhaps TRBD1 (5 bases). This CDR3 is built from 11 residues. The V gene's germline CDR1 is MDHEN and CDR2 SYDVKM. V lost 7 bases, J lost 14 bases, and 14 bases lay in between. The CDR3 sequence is CASTRGEQLFF. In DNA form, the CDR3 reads TGTGCCAGCACACGGGGGGAGCAGCTGTTTTTT. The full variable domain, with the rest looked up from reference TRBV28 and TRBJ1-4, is DVKVTQSSRYLVKRTGEKVFLECVQDMDHENMFWYRQDPGLGLRLIYFSYDVKMKEKGDIPEGYSVSREKKERFSLILESASTNQTSMYLCASTRGEQLFFGSGTQLSVL.

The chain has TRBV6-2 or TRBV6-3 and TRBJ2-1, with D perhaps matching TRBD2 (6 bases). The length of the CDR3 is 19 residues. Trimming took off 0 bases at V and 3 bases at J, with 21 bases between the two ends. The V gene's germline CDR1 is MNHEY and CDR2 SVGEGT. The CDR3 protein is CASSYSYGRGMGFYNEQFF. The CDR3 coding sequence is TGTGCCAGCAGTTACTCCTACGGTCGCGGGATGGGTTTCTACAATGAGCAGTTCTTC.